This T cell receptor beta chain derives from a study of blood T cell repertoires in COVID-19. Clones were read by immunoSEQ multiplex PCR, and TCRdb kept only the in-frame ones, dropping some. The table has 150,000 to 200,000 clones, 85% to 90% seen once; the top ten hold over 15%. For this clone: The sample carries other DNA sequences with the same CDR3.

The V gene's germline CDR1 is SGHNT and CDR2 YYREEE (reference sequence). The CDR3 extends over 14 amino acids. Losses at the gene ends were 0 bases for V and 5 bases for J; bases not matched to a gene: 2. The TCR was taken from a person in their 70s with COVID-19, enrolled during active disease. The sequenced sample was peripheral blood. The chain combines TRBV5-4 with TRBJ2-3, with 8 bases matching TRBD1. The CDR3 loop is CASSLGQGRDTQYF. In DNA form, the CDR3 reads TGTGCCAGCAGCTTGGGACAGGGGAGAGATACGCAGTATTTT.